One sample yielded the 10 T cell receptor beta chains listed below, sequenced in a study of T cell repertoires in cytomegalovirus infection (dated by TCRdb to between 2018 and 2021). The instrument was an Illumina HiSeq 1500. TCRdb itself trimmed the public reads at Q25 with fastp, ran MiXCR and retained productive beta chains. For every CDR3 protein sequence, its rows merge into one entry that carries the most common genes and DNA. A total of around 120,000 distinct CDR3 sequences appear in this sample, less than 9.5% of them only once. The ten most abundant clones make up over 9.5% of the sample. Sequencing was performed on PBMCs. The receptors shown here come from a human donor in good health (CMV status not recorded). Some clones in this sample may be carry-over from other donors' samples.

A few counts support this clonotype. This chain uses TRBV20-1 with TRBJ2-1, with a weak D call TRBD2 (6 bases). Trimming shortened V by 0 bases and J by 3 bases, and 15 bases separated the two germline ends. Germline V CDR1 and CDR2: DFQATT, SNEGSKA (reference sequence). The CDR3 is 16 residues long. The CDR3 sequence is CSARELRAGNYNEQFF. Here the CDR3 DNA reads TGCAGTGCTAGAGAACTCAGGGCGGGAAACTACAATGAGCAGTTCTTC.

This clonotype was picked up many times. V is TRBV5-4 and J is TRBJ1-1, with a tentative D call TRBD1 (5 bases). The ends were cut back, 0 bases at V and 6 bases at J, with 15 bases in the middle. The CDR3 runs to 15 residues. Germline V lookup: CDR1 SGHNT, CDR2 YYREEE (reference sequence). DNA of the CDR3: TGTGCCAGCAGCTTGGAAGGCAGGGAAACTTCTGAAGCTTTCTTT. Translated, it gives CASSLEGRETSEAFF.

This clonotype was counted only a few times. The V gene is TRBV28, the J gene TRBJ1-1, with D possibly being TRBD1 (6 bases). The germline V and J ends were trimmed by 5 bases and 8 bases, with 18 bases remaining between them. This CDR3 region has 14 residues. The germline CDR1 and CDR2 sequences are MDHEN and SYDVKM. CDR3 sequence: CASSLLVGQIEAFF. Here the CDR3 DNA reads TGTGCCAGCAGTCTCCTCGTAGGACAGATAGAAGCTTTCTTT.

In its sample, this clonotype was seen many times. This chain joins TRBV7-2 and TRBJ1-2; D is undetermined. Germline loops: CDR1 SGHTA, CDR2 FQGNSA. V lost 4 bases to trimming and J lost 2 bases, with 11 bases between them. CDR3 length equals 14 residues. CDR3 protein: CASSSQDRNYGYTF. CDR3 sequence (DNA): TGTGCCAGCAGCTCCCAGGACCGGAACTATGGCTACACCTTC. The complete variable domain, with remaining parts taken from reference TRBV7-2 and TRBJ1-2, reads GAGVSQSPSNKVTEKGKDVELRCDPISGHTALYWYRQSLGQGLEFLIYFQGNSAPDKSGLPSDRFSAERTGGSVSTLTIQRTQQEDSAVYLCASSSQDRNYGYTFGSGTRLTVV.

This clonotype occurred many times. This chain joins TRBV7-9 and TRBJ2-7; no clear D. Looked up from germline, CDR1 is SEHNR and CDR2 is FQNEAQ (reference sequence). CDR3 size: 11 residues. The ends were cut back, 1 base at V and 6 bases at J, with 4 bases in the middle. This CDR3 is CASSLDLEQYV. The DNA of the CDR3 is TGTGCCAGCAGCTTAGATCTCGAGCAGTACGTC.

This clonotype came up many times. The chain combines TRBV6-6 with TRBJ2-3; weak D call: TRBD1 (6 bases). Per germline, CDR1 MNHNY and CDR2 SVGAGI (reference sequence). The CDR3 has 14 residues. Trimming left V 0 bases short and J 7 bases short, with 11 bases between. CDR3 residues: CASSYSNRENTQYF. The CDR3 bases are TGTGCCAGCAGTTACTCGAACAGGGAGAATACGCAGTATTTT.

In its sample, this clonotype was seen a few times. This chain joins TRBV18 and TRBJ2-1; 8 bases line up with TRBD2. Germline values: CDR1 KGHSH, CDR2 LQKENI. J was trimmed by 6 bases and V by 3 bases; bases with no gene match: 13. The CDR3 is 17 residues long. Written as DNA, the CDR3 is TGTGCCAGCTCACCCCGGGAGGGGCCTGATAATCCCAATGAGCAGTTCTTC. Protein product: CASSPREGPDNPNEQFF.

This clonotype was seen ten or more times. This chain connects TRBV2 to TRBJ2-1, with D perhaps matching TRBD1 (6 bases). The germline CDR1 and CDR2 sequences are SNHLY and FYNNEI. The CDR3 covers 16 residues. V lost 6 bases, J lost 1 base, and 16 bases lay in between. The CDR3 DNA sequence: TGTGCCAGCAGGGGCCCGGGACACCGTTCCTACAATGAGCAGTTCTTC. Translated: CASRGPGHRSYNEQFF.

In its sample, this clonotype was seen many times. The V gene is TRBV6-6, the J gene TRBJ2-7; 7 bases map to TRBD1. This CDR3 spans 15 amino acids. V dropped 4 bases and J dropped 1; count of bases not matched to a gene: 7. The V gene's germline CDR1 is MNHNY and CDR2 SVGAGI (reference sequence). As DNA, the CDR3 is TGTGCCAGCAGTTCCGACAGGGTAGGGTCCTACGAGCAGTACTTC. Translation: CASSSDRVGSYEQYF.

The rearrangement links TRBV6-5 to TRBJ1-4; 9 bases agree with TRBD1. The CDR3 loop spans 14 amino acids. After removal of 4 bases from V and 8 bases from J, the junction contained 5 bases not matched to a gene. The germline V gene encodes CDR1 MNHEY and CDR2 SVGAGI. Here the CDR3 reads CASSWGDREEKLFF. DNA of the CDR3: TGTGCCAGCAGTTGGGGGGACAGGGAAGAAAAACTGTTTTTT.